The 9 T cell receptor beta chains below all came from one sample that was sequenced in a study of memory CD4+ T cells and cytomegalovirus serostatus. Here immunoSEQ multiplex PCR was the method, and the copy in TCRdb shows in-frame clones only, minus some. The sample shows around 50,000 clones, around 82% of them seen only once. The sort gate was single viable CD3+CD4+CD8-CD45RO+ cells for memory CD4+ T cells. Input material: memory CD4+ T cells from blood. These receptors all come from an adult in good health and CMV-seronegative.

The rearrangement uses TRBV27 and TRBJ2-1; 7 bases are shared with TRBD2. The J segment lost 1 base and the V segment lost 7 bases, leaving 10 bases of the junction unmatched. From germline, CDR1 is MNHEY and CDR2 SMNVEV (reference sequence). The CDR3 has 16 residues. CDR3 in amino acids: CASKTSAGRSYNEQFF. In DNA form, the CDR3 reads TGTGCCAGCAAGACCTCAGCGGGACGATCCTACAATGAGCAGTTCTTC.

V gene TRBV30 combines with J gene TRBJ2-5; D is unresolved. The CDR3 has 12 amino acids. Trimming removed 3 bases from V and 4 bases from J, with 9 bases in between. CDR1 and CDR2 (germline): GTSNPN, SVGIG (reference sequence). In DNA form, the CDR3 reads TGTGCCTGGAGAGCCCTCGGAGAGACCCAGTACTTC. This codes for CAWRALGETQYF.

J is TRBJ2-3 and V is TRBV27; D not certain. Germline V CDR1 and CDR2: MNHEY, SMNVEV (reference sequence). CDR3 size: 12 residues. The V end lost 4 bases, the J end lost 2 bases, and 4 bases lay between the germline ends. The CDR3 coding sequence is TGTGCCAGCAGTTCTTTCACAGATACGCAGTATTTT. Amino acids: CASSSFTDTQYF.

The CDR3 loop is CASGFHPLGGSSGANVLTF. CDR3 nucleotide sequence: TGTGCTAGTGGTTTCCATCCCCTGGGGGGCAGCTCTGGGGCCAACGTCCTGACTTTC. The chain has TRBV12-5 and TRBJ2-6, with D perhaps given as TRBD1 or TRBD2 (6 bases each). CDR3 length equals 19 residues. V was shortened by 3 bases and J by 0 bases, with 18 bases between the two germline ends. CDR1 is LGHNT, CDR2 FRNRAP, per germline.

CDR3 loop: CASSNRVLYGYTF. For the CDR3, the DNA is TGTGCCAGTAGTAACAGGGTACTCTATGGCTACACCTTC. The V and J genes are TRBV19 and TRBJ1-2; maybe TRBD1 (6 bases). Trimming pared 4 bases from V and 4 bases from J, leaving 10 bases between. The CDR3 has 13 amino acids. Germline-derived CDR1 and CDR2 are LNHDA and SQIVND (reference sequence). The whole variable domain, remainder taken from reference TRBV19 and TRBJ1-2, is DGGITQSPKYLFRKEGQNVTLSCEQNLNHDAMYWYRQDPGQGLRLIYYSQIVNDFQKGDIAEGYSVSREKKESFPLTVTSAQKNPTAFYLCASSNRVLYGYTFGSGTRLTVV.

The chain links TRBV9 to TRBJ2-3; TRBD2 matches at 9 bases. Germline V gives CDR1 SGDLS, CDR2 YYNGEE. V was pared by 4 bases and J by 5 bases, with 8 bases of the junction left unmatched. CDR3 size: 15 residues. CDR3 DNA sequence: TGTGCCAGCAGCCTCCGAGCGGGAGGTGTAGATACGCAGTATTTT. Its protein product is CASSLRAGGVDTQYF. The whole variable domain, remainder taken from reference TRBV9 and TRBJ2-3, is DSGVTQTPKHLITATGQRVTLRCSPRSGDLSVYWYQQSLDQGLQFLIQYYNGEERAKGNILERFSAQQFPDLHSELNLSSLELGDSALYFCASSLRAGGVDTQYFGPGTRLTVL.

The chain has TRBV6-5 and TRBJ1-1, with 9 nucleotides matching TRBD1. V was pared by 6 bases and J by 5 bases, with 10 bases of the junction left unmatched. This CDR3 has 15 residues. Germline values: CDR1 MNHEY, CDR2 SVGAGI. The chain's CDR3 is CASRRMGQGRTEAFF. CDR3 nucleotides: TGTGCCAGCAGGAGAATGGGACAGGGAAGGACTGAAGCTTTCTTT.

The CDR3 protein is CSVVLFGRIFYNEQFF. CDR3 in DNA: TGCAGCGTTGTGCTGTTCGGGAGGATCTTCTACAATGAGCAGTTCTTC. The chain is built from TRBV29-1 and TRBJ2-1; the match to TRBD2 covers 7 bases. This CDR3 is built from 16 residues. The J segment lost 3 bases and the V segment lost 4 bases, leaving 12 bases of the junction unmatched. Germline lookup yields CDR1 SQVTM and CDR2 ANQGSEA.

This CDR3 is CASSFDRVVYNEQFF. The CDR3 nucleotides read TGTGCCAGCTCCTTCGACAGGGTGGTATACAATGAGCAGTTCTTC. The chain is built from TRBV18 and TRBJ2-1, with 7 bases lining up with TRBD1. The CDR3 sequence is 15 residues long. CDR1 KGHSH and CDR2 LQKENI come from the germline V gene. Germline trimming cut 6 bases from V and 4 bases from J; bases unmatched to any gene: 9. Together with reference TRBV18 and TRBJ2-1, the CDR3 gives the full variable domain: NAGVMQNPRHLVRRRGQEARLRCSPMKGHSHVYWYRQLPEEGLKFMVYLQKENIIDESGMPKERFSAEFPKEGPSILRIQQVVRGDSAAYFCASSFDRVVYNEQFFGPGTRLTVL.